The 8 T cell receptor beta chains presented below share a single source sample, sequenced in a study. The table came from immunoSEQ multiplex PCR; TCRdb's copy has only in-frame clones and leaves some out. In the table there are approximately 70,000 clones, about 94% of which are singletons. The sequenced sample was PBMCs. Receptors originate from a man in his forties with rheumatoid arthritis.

The CDR3 reads CASSPAGGYNEQFF. The CDR3 DNA sequence: TGTGCCAGCAGCCCCGCGGGGGGTTACAATGAGCAGTTCTTC. This chain links TRBV11-2 with TRBJ2-1, with 8 bases lining up with TRBD2. Germline V gene lookup returns CDR1 SGHAT and CDR2 FQNNGV. J gave up 4 bases and V 5 bases, and 4 bases lay outside the gene matches. This CDR3 contains 14 residues.

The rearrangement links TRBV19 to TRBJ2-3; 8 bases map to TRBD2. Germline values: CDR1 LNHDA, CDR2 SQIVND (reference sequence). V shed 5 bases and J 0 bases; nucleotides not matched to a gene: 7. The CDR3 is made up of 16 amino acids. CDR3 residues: CASSLSKRGSTDTQYF. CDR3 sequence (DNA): TGTGCCAGTAGTCTTTCCAAGCGGGGGAGCACAGATACGCAGTATTTT. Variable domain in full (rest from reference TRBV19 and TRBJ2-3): DGGITQSPKYLFRKEGQNVTLSCEQNLNHDAMYWYRQDPGQGLRLIYYSQIVNDFQKGDIAEGYSVSREKKESFPLTVTSAQKNPTAFYLCASSLSKRGSTDTQYFGPGTRLTVL.

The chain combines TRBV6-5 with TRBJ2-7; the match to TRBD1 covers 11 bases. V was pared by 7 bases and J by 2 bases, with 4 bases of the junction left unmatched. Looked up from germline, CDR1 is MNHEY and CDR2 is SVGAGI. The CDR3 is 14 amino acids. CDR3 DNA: TGTGCCAGCACCAGGACAGGGGGCCCCTACGAGCAGTACTTC. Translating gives CASTRTGGPYEQYF.

The CDR3 nucleotides read TGTGCCAGCAGCTCAGGGACAGTCATGAACACTGAAGCTTTCTTT. Encoded protein: CASSSGTVMNTEAFF. The chain combines TRBV7-9 with TRBJ1-1; 7 bases are shared with TRBD1. CDR3 size: 15 residues. V shed 4 bases, J shed 0 bases, and the junction held 5 bases outside the gene matches. Germline-derived CDR1 and CDR2 are SEHNR and FQNEAQ (reference sequence).

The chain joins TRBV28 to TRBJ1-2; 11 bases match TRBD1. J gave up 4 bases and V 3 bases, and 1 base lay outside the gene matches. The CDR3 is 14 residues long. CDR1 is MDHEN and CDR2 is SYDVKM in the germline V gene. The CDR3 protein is CASSFGTGGYGYTF. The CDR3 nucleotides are TGTGCCAGCAGTTTCGGGACAGGGGGCTATGGCTACACCTTC.

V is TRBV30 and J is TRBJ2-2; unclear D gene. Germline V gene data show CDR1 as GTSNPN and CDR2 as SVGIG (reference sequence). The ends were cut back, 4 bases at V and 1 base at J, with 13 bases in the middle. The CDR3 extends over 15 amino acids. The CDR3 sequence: CAWNPLARNTGELFF. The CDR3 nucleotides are TGTGCCTGGAACCCACTGGCGCGGAACACCGGGGAGCTGTTTTTT.

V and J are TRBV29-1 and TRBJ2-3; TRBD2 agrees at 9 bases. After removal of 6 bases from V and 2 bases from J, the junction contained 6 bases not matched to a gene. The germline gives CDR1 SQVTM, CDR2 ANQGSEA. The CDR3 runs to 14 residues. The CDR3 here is CSVISGGPTDTQYF. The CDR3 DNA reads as TGCAGCGTCATTAGCGGGGGACCCACAGATACGCAGTATTTT.

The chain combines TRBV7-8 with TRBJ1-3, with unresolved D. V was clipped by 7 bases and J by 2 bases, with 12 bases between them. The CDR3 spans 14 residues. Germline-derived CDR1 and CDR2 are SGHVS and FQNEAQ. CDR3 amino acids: CASTLLVTGNTIYF. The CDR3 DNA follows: TGTGCCAGCACCCTCCTTGTCACTGGAAACACCATATATTTT.